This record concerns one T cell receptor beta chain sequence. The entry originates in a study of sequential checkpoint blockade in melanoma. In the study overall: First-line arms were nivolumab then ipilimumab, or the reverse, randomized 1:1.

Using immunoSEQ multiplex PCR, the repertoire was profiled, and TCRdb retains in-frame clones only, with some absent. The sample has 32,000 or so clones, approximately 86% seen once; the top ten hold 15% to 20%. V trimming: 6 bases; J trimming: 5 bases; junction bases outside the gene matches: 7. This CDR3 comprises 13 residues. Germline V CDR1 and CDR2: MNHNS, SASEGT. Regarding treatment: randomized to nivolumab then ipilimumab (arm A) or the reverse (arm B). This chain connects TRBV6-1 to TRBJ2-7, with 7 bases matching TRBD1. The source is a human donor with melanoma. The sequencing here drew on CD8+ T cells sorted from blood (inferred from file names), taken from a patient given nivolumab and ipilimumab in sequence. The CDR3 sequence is CASSLGQRNEQYF. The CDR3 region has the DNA TGTGCCAGCAGCTTGGGACAGCGGAACGAGCAGTACTTC.